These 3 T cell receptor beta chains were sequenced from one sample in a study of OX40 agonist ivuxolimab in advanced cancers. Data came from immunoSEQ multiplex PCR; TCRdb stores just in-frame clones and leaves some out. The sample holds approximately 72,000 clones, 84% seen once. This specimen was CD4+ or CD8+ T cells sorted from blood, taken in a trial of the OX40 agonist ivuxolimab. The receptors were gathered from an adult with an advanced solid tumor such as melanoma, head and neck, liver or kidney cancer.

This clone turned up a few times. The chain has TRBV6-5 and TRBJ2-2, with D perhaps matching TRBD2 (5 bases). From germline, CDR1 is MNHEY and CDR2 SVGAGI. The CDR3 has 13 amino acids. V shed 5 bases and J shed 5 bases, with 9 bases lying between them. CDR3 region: CASSEEGTGELFF. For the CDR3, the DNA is TGTGCCAGCAGTGAAGAGGGTACCGGGGAGCTGTTTTTT.

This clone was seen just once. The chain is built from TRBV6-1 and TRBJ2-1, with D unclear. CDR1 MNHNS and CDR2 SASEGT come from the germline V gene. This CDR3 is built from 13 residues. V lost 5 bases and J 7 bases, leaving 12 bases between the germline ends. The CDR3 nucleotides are TGTGCCAGCAGTCCCGACGGACGGAATGAGCAGTTCTTC. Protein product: CASSPDGRNEQFF.

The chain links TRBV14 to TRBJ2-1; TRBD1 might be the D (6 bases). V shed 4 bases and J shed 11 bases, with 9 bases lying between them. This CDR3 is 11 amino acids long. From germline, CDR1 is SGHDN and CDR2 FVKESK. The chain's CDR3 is CASSRGLQQFF. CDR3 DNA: TGTGCCAGCAGCCGGGGGCTACAGCAGTTCTTC.